This TCR beta chain was identified in a study of T cell responses to AZD1222 COVID-19 vaccine. Concerning this clone itself: Antigen specificity is unknown.

Study findings and constraints: There were mostly white British donors and more females than males, and clonal diversity was possibly underestimated.

TCRdb keeps only in-frame clones here, not all; method: immunoSEQ multiplex PCR. The sample lists 100,000 to 150,000 clones, roughly 92% occurring once. The specimen comprised peripheral blood, sampled 28 days after the second AZD1222 dose. The sequence was collected from an adult who received the AZD1222 COVID-19 vaccine.

The CDR3: CSARGRGTQYF. The CDR3 nucleotides are TGCAGTGCTAGAGGCCGCGGGACCCAGTACTTC. This chain connects TRBV20-1 to TRBJ2-5; D remains unclear. The CDR3 has 11 amino acids. V lost 1 base, J lost 7 bases, and 7 bases lay in between. CDR1 is DFQATT and CDR2 is SNEGSKA in the germline V gene (reference sequence).